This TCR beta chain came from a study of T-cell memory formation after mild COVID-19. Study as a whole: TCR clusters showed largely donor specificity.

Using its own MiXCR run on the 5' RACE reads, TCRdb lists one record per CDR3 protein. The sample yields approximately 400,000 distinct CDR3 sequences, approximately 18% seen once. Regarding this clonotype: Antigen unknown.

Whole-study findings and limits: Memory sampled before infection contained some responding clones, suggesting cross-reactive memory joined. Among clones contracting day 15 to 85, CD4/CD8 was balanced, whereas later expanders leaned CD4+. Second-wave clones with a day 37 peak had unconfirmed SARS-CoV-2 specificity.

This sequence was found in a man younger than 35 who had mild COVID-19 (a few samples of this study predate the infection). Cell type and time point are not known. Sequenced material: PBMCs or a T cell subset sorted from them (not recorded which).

This chain's CDR3 is CSGTGAGGQPQHF. The CDR3 nucleotides read TGCAGCGGCACAGGGGCGGGCGGGCAGCCCCAGCATTTT. The V and J genes are TRBV20-1 and TRBJ1-5; 7 positions match TRBD1. Germline V CDR1 and CDR2: DFQATT, SNEGSKA (reference sequence). The CDR3 is made up of 13 amino acids.